These 8 T cell receptor beta chains came from one sample sequenced in a study of graft-versus-host responses after intestinal transplantation (dated by TCRdb to the early 2020s). This specimen's time point label, interpreted: cells obtained before transplantation from donor or recipient. Their cognate antigens are unknown. The library was generated by the immunoSEQ multiplex PCR assay. Drawn from immuneACCESS, this table holds only the in-frame rearrangements with V and J called that TCRdb kept. Clones are partly lost; checked studies trace under half to an unresolved V gene and leave the rest unexplained. The sample yields 95,000 to 130,000 clones; less than 95% were counted once. The ten largest make up over 0.15% of the sample. The specimen comprised unstimulated CD4+ T cells sorted from spleen or lymph node cells, sampled before intestinal transplant. These receptor sequences come from a human donor who received an intestinal transplant.

The genes are TRBV6-1 and TRBJ1-6; TRBD1 agrees at 7 bases. The CDR3 length is 15 residues. The germline CDR1 and CDR2 sequences are MNHNS and SASEGT. V trimming: 3 bases; J trimming: 10 bases; junction bases outside the gene matches: 9. For the CDR3, the DNA is TGTGCCAGCAGTGATTACCGACAGGGAGACTCACCCCTCCACTTT. This gives the protein CASSDYRQGDSPLHF.

In this sample, this clone turned up once. This sequence joins TRBV19 and TRBJ1-2; 10 nucleotides line up with TRBD1. This CDR3 region has 17 residues. Per the germline V gene, CDR1 is LNHDA and CDR2 is SQIVND (reference sequence). V dropped 5 bases and J dropped 4; count of bases not matched to a gene: 13. The CDR3 nucleotides read TGTGCCAGTAGTCCCGGGACAGGGGAAATTATGGGCTATGGCTACACCTTC. Translated: CASSPGTGEIMGYGYTF.

This CDR3 reads CASSLVQGGLFEQYF. The CDR3 nucleotides read TGTGCCAGCAGCTTAGTACAGGGGGGTCTGTTCGAGCAGTACTTC. V is TRBV11-2 and J is TRBJ2-7; 8 bases agree with TRBD1. J lost 6 bases, V lost 1 base, and 8 bases had no gene match. This CDR3 contains 15 residues. Looked up from germline, CDR1 is SGHAT and CDR2 is FQNNGV. Combining the CDR3 with reference TRBV11-2 and TRBJ2-7 gives the whole variable domain EAGVAQSPRYKIIEKRQSVAFWCNPISGHATLYWYQQILGQGPKLLIQFQNNGVVDDSQLPKDRFSAERLKGVDSTLKIQPAKLEDSAVYLCASSLVQGGLFEQYFGPGTRLTVT.

In the case of this clone: This same CDR3 is encoded by further DNA sequences in the sample. The chain joins TRBV2 to TRBJ1-5; weak D call: TRBD1 (5 bases). V was cut by 4 bases and J by 6 bases, with 10 bases left in between. This CDR3 spans 13 amino acids. Germline loops: CDR1 SNHLY, CDR2 FYNNEI. CDR3 sequence (DNA): TGTGCCAGCAGTGGGCAGGGCGGTCAGCCCCAGCATTTT. It encodes CASSGQGGQPQHF.

In its sample, this clone was seen once. Here the CDR3 reads CASRFRVTPPYEQYF. CDR3 coding DNA: TGTGCCAGCAGGTTCAGGGTGACTCCACCCTACGAGCAGTACTTC. The genes are TRBV27 and TRBJ2-7, with D possibly TRBD1 on 5 matching bases. This CDR3 has 15 amino acids. The V end was cut by 6 bases, the J end by 2 bases, with 17 bases between. Per the germline V gene, CDR1 is MNHEY and CDR2 is SMNVEV (reference sequence).

The chain is built from TRBV7-9 and TRBJ1-1; 11 bases fit TRBD1. This CDR3 is built from 17 residues. V dropped 4 bases and J dropped 4; count of bases not matched to a gene: 11. Germline CDR1 is SEHNR and CDR2 is FQNEAQ (reference sequence). The CDR3 reads CASSSLRTGGWVTEAFF. The CDR3 coding sequence is TGTGCCAGCAGCTCGTTAAGGACAGGGGGCTGGGTCACTGAAGCTTTCTTT.

The chain couples TRBV6-5 to TRBJ1-2; maybe TRBD1 (5 bases). Germline assignment: CDR1 MNHEY and CDR2 SVGAGI. V was cut by 5 bases and J by 5 bases, with 12 bases left in between. The CDR3 is made up of 13 amino acids. CDR3 coding DNA: TGTGCCAGCAGTCAGGGATCCTCGTATGGCTACACCTTC. Its translation: CASSQGSSYGYTF.

The chain recombines TRBV30 with TRBJ1-5; D is perhaps TRBD1 (6 bases). V shed 1 base and J shed 4 bases, with 14 bases lying between them. This CDR3 is built from 15 residues. CDR1 and CDR2 (germline): GTSNPN, SVGIG (reference sequence). The CDR3 reads CAWSGTVMKNQPQHF. Here the CDR3 DNA reads TGTGCCTGGAGTGGGACAGTGATGAAAAATCAGCCCCAGCATTTT.